The 31 T cell receptor beta chains presented below share a single source sample, sequenced in a study of molecular identifiers for immune sequencing clone quantification. TCRdb redid the calling of the PCR reads with MiXCR, one entry per CDR3 protein. The table lists roughly 86,000 distinct CDR3 sequences, around 17% of them singletons. Sequenced material: naive CD8+ T cells from blood, with Jurkat cell RNA spiked in. Subset given: FACS-sorted CD8+CD4-CCR7+CD45RA+ naive T cells. Receptors were obtained from a human donor in good health. Some libraries in this study had Jurkat cell RNA spiked in.

V usage is TRBV29-1 and J usage is TRBJ2-7; no definite D call. V lost 1 base and J lost 5, with 9 bases in between. The germline gives CDR1 SQVTM, CDR2 ANQGSEA. The CDR3 spans 12 residues. Here the CDR3 reads CSVEVSIDEQYF. The CDR3 DNA reads TGCAGCGTTGAAGTCAGCATCGACGAGCAGTACTTC.

This clonotype came up many times. V usage is TRBV9 and J usage is TRBJ2-3; the D is unclear. The germline V gene has CDR1 SGDLS and CDR2 YYNGEE. CDR3 size: 13 residues. V was shortened by 5 bases and J by 6 bases, with 13 bases between the two germline ends. CDR3: CASSSYTGDTQYF. The CDR3 coding sequence is TGTGCCAGCAGTTCCTATACCGGGGATACGCAGTATTTT.

This clonotype came up many times. The CDR3 region is CASSPGQGARTEQYF. CDR3 nucleotide sequence: TGTGCCAGCAGCCCGGGACAGGGGGCGCGTACCGAGCAGTACTTC. The chain combines TRBV7-9 with TRBJ2-7, with 12 positions matching TRBD1. Trimming cost V 5 bases and J 6 bases; bases outside gene matches: 8. Germline assignment: CDR1 SEHNR and CDR2 FQNEAQ (reference sequence). This CDR3 region has 15 residues.

The V and J genes are TRBV7-9 and TRBJ2-1; 10 bases line up with TRBD2. The germline V gene has CDR1 SEHNR and CDR2 FQNEAQ (reference sequence). V gave up 4 bases and J gave up 2 bases; unmatched junction bases: 2. The CDR3 spans 15 residues. CDR3 sequence reads: CASSYGLAAYNEQFF. CDR3 bases: TGTGCCAGCAGCTACGGACTAGCGGCCTACAATGAGCAGTTCTTC.

Of note for this clonotype: A read error may account for a junction end that differs from germline. The chain combines TRBV20-1 with TRBJ1-1; D unresolved. The germline CDR1 and CDR2 sequences are DFQATT and SNEGSKA (reference sequence). The CDR3 contains 13 residues. CDR3 amino acids: CSAPRVVNTETFF. In DNA form, the CDR3 reads TGCAGTGCCCCACGCGTCGTGAACACTGAAACTTTCTTT.

With regard to this clonotype: Possible read error: a much larger clone is one base away. A read error is likely, as this CDR3 ends without the conserved phenylalanine or tryptophan. The chain recombines TRBV13 with TRBJ2-1, with 9 bases matching TRBD1. With V trimmed by 4 bases and J by 6 bases, 13 bases remained unmatched. Germline lookup yields CDR1 PRHDT and CDR2 FYEKMQ (reference sequence). The CDR3 spans 17 residues. The CDR3 loop is CASSSYGTGTASNEQFS. The CDR3 DNA reads as TGTGCCAGCAGCTCATACGGGACAGGGACCGCATCCAATGAGCAGTTCTCC.

This sequence joins TRBV6-2 or TRBV6-3 and TRBJ2-5; 12 bases line up with TRBD2. Germline V gene data show CDR1 as MNHEY and CDR2 as SVGEGT. The CDR3 runs 19 residues. V lost 3 bases to trimming and J lost 3 bases; unmatched junction nucleotides: 14. CDR3 region: CASSYQTLRLAGVEETQYF. The CDR3 DNA reads TGTGCCAGCAGTTATCAAACGCTGAGACTAGCGGGAGTCGAAGAGACCCAGTACTTC.

This clonotype was detected many times. This chain joins TRBV11-2 and TRBJ2-5; tentative D call: TRBD2 (6 bases). V was trimmed by 1 base and J by 3 bases, leaving 15 bases between them. Germline assignment: CDR1 SGHAT and CDR2 FQNNGV. The CDR3 contains 16 residues. The CDR3 reads CASSLGTIPLKETQYF. Here the CDR3 DNA reads TGTGCCAGCAGCTTAGGGACTATCCCCCTCAAAGAGACCCAGTACTTC.

This clonotype appeared many times. V usage is TRBV5-1 and J usage is TRBJ2-3; 10 nucleotides agree with TRBD2. V gave up 0 bases and J gave up 2 bases; unmatched junction bases: 6. Germline V gene lookup returns CDR1 SGHRS and CDR2 YFSETQ. The CDR3 spans 17 residues. The CDR3 nucleotides read TGCGCCAGCAGCTTGGCGGCTAGCGGGGGACTCACAGATACGCAGTATTTT. Translating it yields CASSLAASGGLTDTQYF. The complete variable domain, with remaining parts taken from reference TRBV5-1 and TRBJ2-3, reads KAGVTQTPRYLIKTRGQQVTLSCSPISGHRSVSWYQQTPGQGLQFLFEYFSETQRNKGNFPGRFSGRQFSNSRSEMNVSTLELGDSALYLCASSLAASGGLTDTQYFGPGTRLTVL.

At least ten counts were recorded for this clonotype. The rearrangement links TRBV7-9 to TRBJ2-3, with a weak D call TRBD2 (6 bases). The CDR3 sequence is 15 residues long. CDR1 is SEHNR, CDR2 FQNEAQ, per germline (reference sequence). Deletions cut 3 bases from V and 0 bases from J, with 10 bases between. The CDR3 spells CASSLWRESTDTQYF. The DNA for the CDR3 is TGTGCCAGCAGCTTGTGGAGGGAGAGCACAGATACGCAGTATTTT. The full variable domain, rest sourced from reference TRBV7-9 and TRBJ2-3, is DTGVSQNPRHKITKRGQNVTFRCDPISEHNRLYWYRQTLGQGPEFLTYFQNEAQLEKSRLLSDRFSAERPKGSFSTLEIQRTEQGDSAMYLCASSLWRESTDTQYFGPGTRLTVL.

Comments on this clonotype: Because it lacks the conserved phenylalanine or tryptophan at the end, this CDR3 is likely a read error. The CDR3 sequence is CASSPLVTEAFS. CDR3 nucleotide sequence: TGTGCCAGCAGCCCGCTCGTAACTGAAGCTTTCTCT. The chain joins TRBV7-6 to TRBJ1-1; D remains unclear. V dropped 5 bases and J dropped 5 bases, with 9 bases sitting between them. The CDR3 totals 12 residues. Germline CDR1 SGHVS, CDR2 FNYEAQ.

This clonotype came up many times. The chain joins TRBV15 to TRBJ1-1; D is undetermined. The CDR3 is made up of 12 amino acids. Germline values: CDR1 LNHNV, CDR2 YYDKDF (reference sequence). V lost 6 bases, J lost 6 bases, and 11 bases lay in between. CDR3 DNA: TGTGCCACCAGTCCCGTCGGGTCTGAAGCTTTCTTT. Protein sequence: CATSPVGSEAFF.

This clonotype was counted ten times or more. The chain recombines TRBV19 with TRBJ2-2, with a tentative D call TRBD2 (6 bases). This CDR3 contains 18 residues. Germline V CDR1 and CDR2: LNHDA, SQIVND (reference sequence). Trimming left V 1 base short and J 1 base short, with 16 bases between. In DNA form, the CDR3 reads TGTGCCAGTAGTATAGGTGGAGTAGCGGTTATGAACACCGGGGAGCTGTTTTTT. It specifies CASSIGGVAVMNTGELFF.

This clonotype was counted at least ten times. The V gene is TRBV4-3, the J gene TRBJ1-3; D gene uncertain. V was clipped by 0 bases and J by 0 bases, with 9 bases between them. The CDR3 extends over 16 amino acids. Germline V gives CDR1 LGHNA, CDR2 YSLEER. CDR3 nucleotide sequence: TGCGCCAGCAGCCAAGACGGGCGTTCCTCTGGAAACACCATATATTTT. Amino acid sequence: CASSQDGRSSGNTIYF.

The genes are TRBV28 and TRBJ2-5; 8 bases map to TRBD2. Germline lookup yields CDR1 MDHEN and CDR2 SYDVKM. With V trimmed by 3 bases and J by 1 base, 4 bases remained unmatched. This CDR3 is 15 amino acids long. The CDR3 region is CASSFGGRLQETQYF. The CDR3 bases are TGTGCCAGCAGTTTCGGCGGGAGGCTCCAAGAGACCCAGTACTTC. Supplemented by reference TRBV28 and TRBJ2-5, the full variable domain reads DVKVTQSSRYLVKRTGEKVFLECVQDMDHENMFWYRQDPGLGLRLIYFSYDVKMKEKGDIPEGYSVSREKKERFSLILESASTNQTSMYLCASSFGGRLQETQYFGPGTRLLVL.

This clonotype was recorded many times. The rearrangement links TRBV6-5 to TRBJ1-1; D call uncertain. The germline gives CDR1 MNHEY, CDR2 SVGAGI. The CDR3 sequence is 13 residues long. The V and J ends lost 2 bases and 1 base respectively, with 5 bases between them. The CDR3 DNA follows: TGTGCCAGCAGTTACGGATCGAACACTGAAGCTTTCTTT. Its protein is CASSYGSNTEAFF.

In this sample, this clonotype turned up a few times. V usage is TRBV13 and J usage is TRBJ2-4; a weak D match, TRBD1 (5 bases). In germline, CDR1 is PRHDT, CDR2 FYEKMQ (reference sequence). This CDR3 region has 15 residues. V gave up 1 base and J gave up 0 bases, with 7 bases separating them. The DNA for the CDR3 is TGTGCCAGCAGCTTAGCTCAGGGAGCCAAAAACATTCAGTACTTC. Protein product: CASSLAQGAKNIQYF.

In this sample, this clonotype turned up many times. V is TRBV11-2 and J is TRBJ2-2; D unresolved. Trimming removed 4 bases from V and 3 bases from J, with 6 bases in between. Germline loops: CDR1 SGHAT, CDR2 FQNNGV. This CDR3 region has 13 residues. The CDR3 DNA reads TGTGCCAGCAGCTCAGAACACACCGGGGAGCTGTTTTTT. As protein: CASSSEHTGELFF.

This clonotype was picked up many times. The chain uses TRBV2 and TRBJ2-2; 11 nucleotides line up with TRBD2. The CDR3 totals 21 residues. Germline CDR1 and CDR2: SNHLY and FYNNEI. V dropped 2 bases and J dropped 2; count of bases not matched to a gene: 16. The chain's CDR3 is CASSEPLSASGRPANTGELFF. The CDR3 DNA is TGTGCCAGCAGTGAACCGCTCTCAGCTAGCGGGAGGCCCGCCAACACCGGGGAGCTGTTTTTT.

This clonotype occurred many times. V and J are TRBV29-1 and TRBJ2-5; no clear D gene. The V end lost 4 bases, the J end lost 2 bases, and 5 bases lay between the germline ends. The CDR3 covers 11 residues. Germline-derived CDR1 and CDR2 are SQVTM and ANQGSEA. The CDR3 here is CSVGGQETQYF. The CDR3 nucleotides read TGCAGCGTTGGGGGACAAGAGACCCAGTACTTC.

This clonotype was seen repeatedly, ten times or more. The chain carries TRBV10-1 and TRBJ2-5, with D perhaps TRBD1 (5 bases). Trimming left V 1 base short and J 5 bases short, with 11 bases between. This CDR3 has 14 amino acids. CDR1 and CDR2 (germline): WNHNN, SYGVQD (reference sequence). CDR3 loop: CASSELSRAETQYF. The DNA of the CDR3 is TGCGCCAGCAGTGAGTTAAGCAGGGCGGAGACCCAGTACTTC.

This clonotype was counted ten times or more. The chain carries TRBV6-2 or TRBV6-3 and TRBJ2-7; possibly TRBD2 for D (6 bases). V was shortened by 7 bases and J by 0 bases, with 10 bases between the two germline ends. This CDR3 spans 13 amino acids. CDR1 is MNHEY, CDR2 SVGEGT, per germline. CDR3 DNA sequence: TGTGCCAGCATCGGGGGTAACTCCTACGAGCAGTACTTC. This translates into CASIGGNSYEQYF.

This clonotype was seen only once. The J gene is TRBJ2-3, the V gene TRBV4-1, with TRBD2 matching over 12 bases. Germline loops: CDR1 MGHRA, CDR2 YSYEKL. This CDR3 contains 21 residues. V dropped 1 base and J dropped 5; count of bases not matched to a gene: 19. The CDR3 bases are TGCGCCAGCAGCCAAGTTTCGAGGACTAGCGGGGAAAACAAAGAGGGAGATACGCAGTATTTT. Encoded protein: CASSQVSRTSGENKEGDTQYF.

This chain joins TRBV5-6 and TRBJ1-1; D unresolved. V was clipped by 4 bases and J by 4 bases, with 14 bases between them. The germline CDR1 and CDR2 sequences are SGHDT and YYEEEE. This CDR3 is 14 amino acids long. CDR3 protein: CASSVASLGTEAFF. DNA of the CDR3: TGTGCCAGCAGCGTGGCGAGTTTGGGCACTGAAGCTTTCTTT.

This clonotype was counted at least ten times. The V and J genes are TRBV6-5 and TRBJ2-7, with 9 positions matching TRBD1. Trimming cost V 5 bases and J 7 bases; bases outside gene matches: 12. Germline values: CDR1 MNHEY, CDR2 SVGAGI. This CDR3 has 15 residues. In nucleotides, the CDR3 is TGTGCCAGCAGTACCCGGGACAGGGTTATTGGGGAGCAGTACTTC. Its translation is CASSTRDRVIGEQYF.

This clonotype appeared many times. An end of the junction differs from the germline gene, which may be a read error. This chain joins TRBV5-1 and TRBJ2-7; tentative D call: TRBD1 (6 bases). Looked up from germline, CDR1 is SGHRS and CDR2 is YFSETQ. The CDR3 is 15 amino acids. The DNA for the CDR3 is TGCGCCAGCAGCGAGAATTACAGGGTCTCCCACGAGCAGTACTTC. Protein sequence: CASSENYRVSHEQYF.

In this sample, this clonotype turned up many times. V usage is TRBV30 and J usage is TRBJ2-7; D is uncertain. With 0 bases removed from V and 4 bases from J, the gap between germline ends came to 13 bases. CDR1 GTSNPN and CDR2 SVGIG come from the germline V gene (reference sequence). CDR3 length: 14 amino acids. The CDR3 DNA reads as TGTGCCTGGAGTGTCTCTATAGAAAGGTACGAGCAGTACTTC. Amino acid sequence: CAWSVSIERYEQYF.

Ten or more counts support this clonotype. CDR3 region: CARSGWPEARTQYF. DNA for the CDR3: TGTGCCAGATCGGGGTGGCCGGAGGCCAGGACCCAGTACTTC. This rearrangement joins TRBV2 to TRBJ2-5; D may be TRBD2 (5 bases). Per germline, CDR1 SNHLY and CDR2 FYNNEI. This CDR3 comprises 14 residues. The V end lost 9 bases, the J end lost 7 bases, and 21 bases lay between the germline ends.

V usage is TRBV6-6 and J usage is TRBJ2-2, with 8 bases that match TRBD1. Germline CDR1 is MNHNY and CDR2 is SVGAGI (reference sequence). The CDR3 consists of 16 residues. V gave up 8 bases and J gave up 5 bases; unmatched junction bases: 13. The CDR3 region is CASGRPGQERTGELFF. CDR3 bases: TGTGCCAGCGGTCGCCCGGGACAGGAAAGAACCGGGGAGCTGTTTTTT.

This chain links TRBV5-1 with TRBJ2-2; 9 bases line up with TRBD1. Germline V gene sequence: CDR1 SGHRS, CDR2 YFSETQ. The junction had 8 bases not matched to a gene; V was cut back by 5 bases and J by 3 bases. This CDR3 region has 16 residues. The CDR3 loop reads CASRSPGTGYTGELFF. The CDR3 nucleotides are TGCGCCAGCAGATCACCTGGGACAGGGTACACCGGGGAGCTGTTTTTT.

This clonotype has a count of ten or more. The chain couples TRBV12-5 to TRBJ2-7, with 7 nucleotides matching TRBD1. Trimming at V came to 7 bases and at J to 4 bases, leaving 7 bases not matched to a gene. The CDR3 extends over 13 amino acids. Germline loops: CDR1 LGHNT, CDR2 FRNRAP. The CDR3 sequence is CASAQSTGYEQYF. The DNA for the CDR3 is TGTGCTAGTGCACAATCGACAGGGTACGAGCAGTACTTC.